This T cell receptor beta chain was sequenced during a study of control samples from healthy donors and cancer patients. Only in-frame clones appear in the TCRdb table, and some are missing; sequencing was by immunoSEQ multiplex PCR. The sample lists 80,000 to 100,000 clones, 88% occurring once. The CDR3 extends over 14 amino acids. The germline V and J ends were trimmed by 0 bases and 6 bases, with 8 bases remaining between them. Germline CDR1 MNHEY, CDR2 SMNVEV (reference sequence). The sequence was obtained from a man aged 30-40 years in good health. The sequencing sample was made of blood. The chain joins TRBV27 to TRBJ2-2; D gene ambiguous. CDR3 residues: CASSLSNYAGELFF. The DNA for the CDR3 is TGTGCCAGCAGTTTATCGAATTATGCCGGGGAGCTGTTTTTT.